One sample yielded the 9 T cell receptor beta chains listed below, sequenced in a study of T cell clones after liver transplantation. Repertoires were generated with immunoSEQ multiplex PCR, while TCRdb's copy carries only in-frame clones and drops some. The top ten hold around 16% of the sample, which has tens of thousands of clones, 70% to 75% seen once. The sample in question was CD4+ T cells from blood, obtained before liver transplant. The receptor set was obtained from a human donor who received a liver transplant.

The rearrangement links TRBV6-4 to TRBJ1-1; 7 nucleotides align to TRBD1. Unmatched junction bases numbered 11, after V lost 4 bases and J lost 3 bases. Germline assignment: CDR1 MRHNA and CDR2 SNTAGT. This CDR3 has 16 residues. As DNA, the CDR3 is TGTGCCAGCAGTGGGCCCGGGACAGAATACGACACTGAAGCTTTCTTT. It specifies CASSGPGTEYDTEAFF.

The chain is built from TRBV7-8 and TRBJ2-1; D call uncertain. Germline V CDR1 and CDR2: SGHVS, FQNEAQ. The V end was cut by 4 bases, the J end by 5 bases, with 12 bases between. This CDR3 region has 14 residues. CDR3 loop: CASSWHINDNEQFF. The DNA of the CDR3 is TGTGCCAGCAGCTGGCACATTAATGACAATGAGCAGTTCTTC.

By its share, this clone is medium-sized. This chain connects TRBV7-2 to TRBJ1-2, with 9 bases identical to TRBD1. V gave up 6 bases and J gave up 4 bases; unmatched junction bases: 9. CDR3 length: 15 residues. Germline values: CDR1 SGHTA, CDR2 FQGNSA. CDR3: CASSPGTGWSYGYTF. DNA of the CDR3: TGTGCCAGCAGTCCCGGGACAGGGTGGAGCTATGGCTACACCTTC.

The chain carries TRBV7-3 and TRBJ2-3, with 9 bases aligning to TRBD1. Germline trimming cut 5 bases from V and 12 bases from J; bases unmatched to any gene: 9. CDR3 length: 13 amino acids. Germline CDR1 is SGHTA and CDR2 is FQGTGA. CDR3 sequence (DNA): TGTGCCAGCAGCCAGCTTCGGGACAGGGCCCAGTATTTT. Protein product: CASSQLRDRAQYF.

The chain combines TRBV7-8 with TRBJ2-2; D is perhaps TRBD1 (7 bases). The CDR3 totals 17 residues. Trimming removed 1 base at V and 5 bases at J, with 17 bases between. Germline V CDR1 and CDR2: SGHVS, FQNEAQ. The CDR3 DNA reads TGTGCCAGCAGCTTAGGTGGGACAGCGGGCCATACCGGGGAGCTGTTTTTT. Its protein product is CASSLGGTAGHTGELFF.

The V and J genes are TRBV5-1 and TRBJ2-1, with D tentatively TRBD2 (5 bases). Germline CDR1 is SGHRS and CDR2 is YFSETQ. Trimming stripped 1 base from V and 10 bases from J, with 15 bases between. The CDR3 consists of 14 residues. The CDR3 DNA reads as TGCGCCAGCAGCTTGCTCATCGGAAGGGAGGAGCAGTTCTTC. Amino acids: CASSLLIGREEQFF. The full variable domain, its missing parts supplied by reference TRBV5-1 and TRBJ2-1, is KAGVTQTPRYLIKTRGQQVTLSCSPISGHRSVSWYQQTPGQGLQFLFEYFSETQRNKGNFPGRFSGRQFSNSRSEMNVSTLELGDSALYLCASSLLIGREEQFFGPGTRLTVL.

In the case of this clone: The sample contains more than one DNA sequence encoding this CDR3. This chain joins TRBV5-4 and TRBJ1-1, with D possibly matching TRBD1 (5 bases). This CDR3 is built from 13 residues. The germline V and J ends were trimmed by 2 bases and 2 bases, with 7 bases remaining between them. Germline CDR1 is SGHNT and CDR2 is YYREEE (reference sequence). CDR3 nucleotides: TGTGCCAGCAGCTTAGACAGAAACACTGAAGCTTTCTTT. This encodes CASSLDRNTEAFF.

This clone showed up just a few times. The chain links TRBV6-5 to TRBJ2-7, with D possibly being TRBD2 (6 bases). This CDR3 contains 11 residues. V shed 7 bases and J shed 12 bases, with 16 bases lying between them. CDR1 MNHEY and CDR2 SVGAGI come from the germline V gene. The CDR3 loop reads CASTFTGVWYF. In DNA form, the CDR3 reads TGTGCCAGCACCTTTACGGGAGTCTGGTACTTC.

The chain combines TRBV28 with TRBJ1-6; D gene unclear. V shed 5 bases and J shed 6 bases, with 14 bases lying between them. The germline V gene has CDR1 MDHEN and CDR2 SYDVKM. This CDR3 is built from 15 residues. CDR3 in DNA: TGTGCCAGCAGTCCATCGACTGAGCGTAATTCACCCCTCCACTTT. Translating gives CASSPSTERNSPLHF.